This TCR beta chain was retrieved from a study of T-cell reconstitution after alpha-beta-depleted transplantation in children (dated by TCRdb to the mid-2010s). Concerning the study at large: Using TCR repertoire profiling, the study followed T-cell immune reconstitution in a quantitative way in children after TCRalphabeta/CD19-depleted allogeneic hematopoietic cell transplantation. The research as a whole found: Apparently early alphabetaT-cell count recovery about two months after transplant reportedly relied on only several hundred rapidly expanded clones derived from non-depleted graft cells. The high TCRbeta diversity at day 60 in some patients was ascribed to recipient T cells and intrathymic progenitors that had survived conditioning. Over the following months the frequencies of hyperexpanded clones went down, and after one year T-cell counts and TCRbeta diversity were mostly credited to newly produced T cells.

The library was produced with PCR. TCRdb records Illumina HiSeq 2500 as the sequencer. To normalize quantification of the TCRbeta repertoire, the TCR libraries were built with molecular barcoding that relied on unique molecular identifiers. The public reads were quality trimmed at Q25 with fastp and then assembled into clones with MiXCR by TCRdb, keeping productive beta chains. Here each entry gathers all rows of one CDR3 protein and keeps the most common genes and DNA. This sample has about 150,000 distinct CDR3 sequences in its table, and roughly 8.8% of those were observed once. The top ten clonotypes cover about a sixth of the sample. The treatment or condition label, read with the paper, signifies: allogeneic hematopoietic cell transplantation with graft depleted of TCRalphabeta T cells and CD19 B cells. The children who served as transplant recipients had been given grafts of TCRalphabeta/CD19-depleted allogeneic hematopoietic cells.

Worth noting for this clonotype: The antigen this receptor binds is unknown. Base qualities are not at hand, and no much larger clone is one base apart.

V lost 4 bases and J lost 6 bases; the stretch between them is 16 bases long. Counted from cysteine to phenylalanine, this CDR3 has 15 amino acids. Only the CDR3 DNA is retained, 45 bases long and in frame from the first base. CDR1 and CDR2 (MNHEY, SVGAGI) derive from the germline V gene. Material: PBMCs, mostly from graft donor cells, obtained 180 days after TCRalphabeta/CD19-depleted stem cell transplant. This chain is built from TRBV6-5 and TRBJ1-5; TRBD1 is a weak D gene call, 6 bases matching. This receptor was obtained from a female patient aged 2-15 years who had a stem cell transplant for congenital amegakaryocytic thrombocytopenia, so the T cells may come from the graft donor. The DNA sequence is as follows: TGTGCCAGCAGTTTGGGCCAGGGGTTGCGTCAGCCCCAGCATTTT. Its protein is CASSLGQGLRQPQHF.